Given below is one TCR beta chain in context. This sample stems from a study of blood T cell repertoires in COVID-19. Method: immunoSEQ multiplex PCR; TCRdb's copy keeps in-frame clones and lacks some. The sample shows 150,000 to 190,000 clones, about 86% of them seen only once. CDR3 length: 13 amino acids. The V end lost 6 bases, the J end lost 4 bases, and 12 bases lay between the germline ends. The receptor's source is a man aged 45 to 65 who had recovered from COVID-19. Input material: PBMCs or T cells enriched from blood (not recorded which). The chain links TRBV12-3 or TRBV12-4 to TRBJ1-2; D is unclear. CDR3 in amino acids: CASSQERVYGYTF. The CDR3 DNA reads TGTGCCAGCAGCCAGGAACGCGTCTATGGCTACACCTTC.